A selection of T cell receptor beta chains follows, all from one sample in a study of T cell responses to AZD1222 COVID-19 vaccine. The table came from immunoSEQ multiplex PCR; TCRdb's copy has only in-frame clones and leaves some out. This sample yields about 160,000 clones, of which over 80% are seen a single time; approximately 3.9% belongs to the top ten. The input for sequencing was peripheral blood, taken 28 days after the second AZD1222 dose. The receptors were gathered from an adult who received the AZD1222 COVID-19 vaccine. Each CDR3 is given with its conserved first and last residue. Each record gives: clone size, CDR3 length, J gene, D gene, V gene, CDR3 DNA, CDR3 protein. D genes are given only for firm matches. Some rows have no size entry. The others give once, few or many, or a class for an expanded clone.

>.|14|TRBJ2-2|.|TRBV6-6
TGTGCCAGCAGGTCCAGCACCAACACCGGGGAGCTGTTTTTT
CASRSSTNTGELFF
>once|15|TRBJ2-3|TRBD2|TRBV12-5
TGTGCTAGTGGTTTTTCGGGGGGTGGGACAGATACGCAGTATTTT
CASGFSGGGTDTQYF
>.|16|TRBJ2-7|TRBD1|TRBV24-1
TGTGCCACCAGTGATTTCGGGCAGGGGGAGCGGTATGAGCAGTACTTC
CATSDFGQGERYEQYF
>.|18|TRBJ2-7|.|TRBV2
TGTGCCAGCAGTGAATTGTTGGCATGGGGTTCAACCTCCTACGAGCAGTACTTC
CASSELLAWGSTSYEQYF
>.|12|TRBJ1-1|.|TRBV6-5
TGTGCCAGCAGCCGTAGGGGCACTGAAGCTTTCTTT
CASSRRGTEAFF
>.|13|TRBJ1-2|.|TRBV3-1/TRBV3-2
TGTGCCAGCAGCCAACCCAGACAGTATGGCTACACCTTC
CASSQPRQYGYTF
>.|14|TRBJ1-1|.|TRBV7-3
TGTGCCAGCAGCTTAGAGCCGGTGAACACTGAAGCTTTCTTT
CASSLEPVNTEAFF
>.|18|TRBJ2-1|.|TRBV7-2
TGTGCCAGCAGCTTATTCCTTAAGAGCGCCAAAAAGTCGAATGAGCAGTTCTTC
CASSLFLKSAKKSNEQFF
>.|16|TRBJ1-2|.|TRBV12-5
TGTGCTAGTGGTTTGAAGCCGCGACAGGCTAACTATGGCTACACCTTC
CASGLKPRQANYGYTF
>.|16|TRBJ2-5|.|TRBV5-1
TGCGCCAGCAGCTTGTTTATGGGACGGGCCCAAGAGACCCAGTACTTC
CASSLFMGRAQETQYF
>.|14|TRBJ2-7|.|TRBV21-1
TGTGCCAGCAGCAATAAAGGACAACTCTACGAGCAGTACTTC
CASSNKGQLYEQYF